The source of this TCR beta chain is a study of T cell responses to AZD1222 COVID-19 vaccine. About the research overall: Second doses were pooled across both intervals (about 4 or about 12 weeks).

Overall study results and limits: Baseline seropositivity characterized only 5 or 6 AZD1222 recipients.

Germline trimming cut 1 base from V and 4 bases from J; bases unmatched to any gene: 5. This CDR3 region has 16 residues. The germline gives CDR1 MNHNY, CDR2 SVGAGI (reference sequence). Comments on this clone: Its target is not known.

Libraries were prepared by immunoSEQ multiplex PCR; TCRdb keeps only in-frame clonotypes and omits some of them. Among around 31,000 clones listed, roughly 92% were seen once. This sequence joins TRBV6-6 and TRBJ1-1; 11 bases match TRBD1. This receptor was taken from an adult in good health. The input for sequencing was peripheral blood, taken on day 0 of AZD1222 vaccination. In nucleotides, the CDR3 is TGTGCCAGCAGTTACTGGGGGACAGGGGGAAGCACTGAAGCTTTCTTT. Encoded protein: CASSYWGTGGSTEAFF.